The entry below describes one TCR beta chain. Per the authors' pipeline: Researchers report that nucleated cell counts were estimated from reference gene primer amplification. The table came from immunoSEQ multiplex PCR; TCRdb's copy has only in-frame clones and leaves some out. V and J calls and clone size are as listed in that table; D and trimming were resolved from the DNA. Of around 300,000 clones in the sample, around nine tenths were seen once. Germline V CDR1 and CDR2: MNHEY, SVGEGT. Trimming cost V 5 bases and J 0 bases, with 10 bases left between them. The CDR3 is 14 residues long. This entry is derived from a study of blood T cell repertoires in COVID-19. Looking at the study overall: PBMCs, B-cell-depleted T cells, or T cells provided the cDNA or gDNA that made up the material.

The chain couples TRBV6-2 or TRBV6-3 to TRBJ1-2; perhaps TRBD1 as D (5 bases). This sequence originates from a middle-aged woman who had recovered from COVID-19. Sequenced sample: PBMCs or T cells enriched from blood (not recorded which). The CDR3 loop reads CASSDDSPNYGYTF. CDR3 bases: TGTGCCAGCAGTGATGACAGCCCTAACTATGGCTACACCTTC.